Listed here are 30 T cell receptor beta chains from one sample, sequenced in a study of blood T cell repertoires in COVID-19. Sequenced by immunoSEQ multiplex PCR; TCRdb stores in-frame clones only, minus some. The data show roughly 100,000 clones, approximately 84% seen once. The sequenced sample consisted of peripheral blood. The receptors here all came from a human donor in a cohort sampled during active or convalescent COVID-19.

This clone is a singleton in its sample. The CDR3 sequence is CASSHLDWNTEAFF. The CDR3 DNA reads as TGCGCCAGCAGCCACCTCGACTGGAACACTGAAGCTTTCTTT. The chain couples TRBV4-1 to TRBJ1-1; D unclear. The CDR3 spans 14 residues. Trimming removed 3 bases from V and 1 base from J, with 9 bases in between. The V gene's germline CDR1 is MGHRA and CDR2 YSYEKL.

The CDR3 is CASSRPGTSGADEQFF. Written as DNA, the CDR3 is TGCGCCAGCTCCCGGCCCGGGACTAGCGGGGCGGATGAGCAGTTCTTC. The genes are TRBV5-1 and TRBJ2-1; 13 nucleotides agree with TRBD2. Looked up from germline, CDR1 is SGHRS and CDR2 is YFSETQ. Trimming took 7 bases from V and 8 from J; bases not matched to a gene: 12. This CDR3 contains 16 residues.

Points on this clone: Other DNA sequences from this sample encode an identical CDR3 as well. This chain links TRBV6-4 with TRBJ2-1, with 13 bases matching TRBD2. CDR3 size: 15 residues. Germline CDR1 is MRHNA and CDR2 is SNTAGT. J lost 3 bases, V lost 6 bases, and 2 bases had no gene match. The CDR3 reads CASSRLAGGYNEQFF. The CDR3 nucleotides are TGTGCCAGCAGCCGACTAGCGGGGGGCTACAATGAGCAGTTCTTC.

This sequence joins TRBV7-3 and TRBJ1-1, with 7 bases aligning to TRBD1. Per the germline V gene, CDR1 is SGHTA and CDR2 is FQGTGA. V lost 5 bases, J lost 5 bases, and 8 bases stayed unmatched. The CDR3 length is 14 residues. Written as DNA, the CDR3 is TGTGCCAGCAGCCCCGGGACAGCAAGAACTGAAGCTTTCTTT. This sequence encodes CASSPGTARTEAFF.

The chain couples TRBV7-3 to TRBJ2-7, with a possible D match to TRBD2 (5 bases). The CDR3 totals 13 residues. V gave up 5 bases and J gave up 4 bases, with 12 bases separating them. Germline V CDR1 and CDR2: SGHTA, FQGTGA. The CDR3 region has the DNA TGTGCCAGCAGCCGAGGGCCCCTGTACGAGCAGTACTTC. Amino acids: CASSRGPLYEQYF. The variable domain in full, completed from reference TRBV7-3 and TRBJ2-7, reads GAGVSQTPSNKVTEKGKYVELRCDPISGHTALYWYRQSLGQGPEFLIYFQGTGAADDSGLPNDRFFAVRPEGSVSTLKIQRTERGDSAVYLCASSRGPLYEQYFGPGTRLTVT.

CDR3 amino acids: CASSLGLVGYNEQFF. In DNA, the CDR3 is TGTGCCAGCAGCTTAGGACTAGTGGGCTACAATGAGCAGTTCTTC. The rearrangement joins TRBV7-9 to TRBJ2-1; TRBD2 is a possible D gene (6 bases). The length of the CDR3 is 15 residues. The V and J ends lost 1 base and 3 bases respectively, with 10 bases between them. Germline CDR1 reads SEHNR; CDR2 reads FQNEAQ (reference sequence).

The genes are TRBV7-9 and TRBJ1-5; 9 bases line up with TRBD1. The CDR3 has 17 residues. Germline CDR1 SEHNR, CDR2 FQNEAQ (reference sequence). V gave up 6 bases and J gave up 0 bases; unmatched junction bases: 9. The CDR3 loop reads CASSSDRGLLSNQPQHF. The CDR3 DNA reads TGTGCCAGCAGTTCGGACAGGGGACTACTTAGCAATCAGCCCCAGCATTTT. Full variable domain (missing parts from reference TRBV7-9 and TRBJ1-5): DTGVSQNPRHKITKRGQNVTFRCDPISEHNRLYWYRQTLGQGPEFLTYFQNEAQLEKSRLLSDRFSAERPKGSFSTLEIQRTEQGDSAMYLCASSSDRGLLSNQPQHFGDGTRLSIL.

The chain links TRBV30 to TRBJ1-1; a possible D gene is TRBD1 (5 bases). Trimming cost V 0 bases and J 11 bases, with 16 bases left between them. The CDR3 length is 13 residues. Germline V gene data show CDR1 as GTSNPN and CDR2 as SVGIG (reference sequence). The CDR3 is CAWSVLVGGEAFF. For the CDR3, the DNA is TGTGCCTGGAGTGTATTAGTTGGGGGGGAGGCTTTCTTT. The full variable domain, in which reference TRBV30 and TRBJ1-1 provide the parts outside the CDR3, is SQTIHQWPATLVQPVGSPLSLECTVEGTSNPNLYWYRQAAGRGLQLLFYSVGIGQISSEVPQNLSASRPQDRQFILSSKKLLLSDSGFYLCAWSVLVGGEAFFGQGTRLTVV.

This clone was counted a single time. The CDR3: CASGEGMNQPQHF. CDR3 nucleotides: TGTGCCAGTGGGGAGGGGATGAATCAGCCCCAGCATTTT. The chain has TRBV6-5 and TRBJ1-5; possible D gene TRBD1, 5 bases. CDR1 is MNHEY, CDR2 SVGAGI, per germline. Trimming took 9 bases from V and 4 from J, leaving 13 bases between them. The length of the CDR3 is 13 residues.

This clone has only a few counts. CDR3 DNA sequence: TGTGCCAGCAGCTGGGGGGACCGAAATAATTCACCCCTCCACTTT. Protein sequence: CASSWGDRNNSPLHF. The V and J genes are TRBV5-6 and TRBJ1-6, with a tentative D call TRBD1 (5 bases). The CDR3 extends over 15 amino acids. The germline CDR1 and CDR2 sequences are SGHDT and YYEEEE. Deletions cut 3 bases from V and 5 bases from J, with 12 bases between.

The genes are TRBV5-1 and TRBJ2-5; D is perhaps TRBD2 (6 bases). The length of the CDR3 is 16 residues. Germline loops: CDR1 SGHRS, CDR2 YFSETQ. The germline V and J ends were trimmed by 1 base and 5 bases, with 18 bases remaining between them. The CDR3 reads CASSLSPGGSPETQYF. The CDR3 nucleotides read TGCGCCAGCAGCTTGTCCCCCGGAGGGTCTCCGGAGACCCAGTACTTC.

The CDR3 region has the DNA TGTGCCAGCAGCGCCTCCGGGGGGGGCGGACTGTTTTTT. Translation: CASSASGGGGLFF. The rearrangement joins TRBV9 to TRBJ1-4; possible D gene TRBD1, 6 bases. V was pared by 3 bases and J by 13 bases, with 16 bases between. In germline, CDR1 is SGDLS, CDR2 YYNGEE. The CDR3 has 13 residues. Complete variable domain (other parts from reference TRBV9 and TRBJ1-4): DSGVTQTPKHLITATGQRVTLRCSPRSGDLSVYWYQQSLDQGLQFLIQYYNGEERAKGNILERFSAQQFPDLHSELNLSSLELGDSALYFCASSASGGGGLFFGSGTQLSVL.

The V and J genes are TRBV10-3 and TRBJ1-5; 10 positions match TRBD1. Germline trimming cut 6 bases from V and 0 bases from J; bases unmatched to any gene: 8. Germline assignment: CDR1 ENHRY and CDR2 SYGVKD. CDR3 length equals 17 residues. Here the CDR3 DNA reads TGTGCCATCAGCCCGGGACAGGGGACATATAGCAATCAGCCCCAGCATTTT. It yields the protein CAISPGQGTYSNQPQHF.

V gene TRBV13 combines with J gene TRBJ1-1, with D tentatively TRBD1 (6 bases). The germline V gene has CDR1 PRHDT and CDR2 FYEKMQ (reference sequence). Trimming left V 2 bases short and J 3 bases short, with 10 bases between. The CDR3 is 14 amino acids. The CDR3: CASSLKTGYTEAFF. The CDR3 DNA sequence: TGTGCCAGCAGCTTAAAGACAGGCTACACTGAAGCTTTCTTT.

The chain couples TRBV5-6 to TRBJ1-2, with D perhaps matching TRBD1 (5 bases). The CDR3 is 15 residues long. Germline V gives CDR1 SGHDT, CDR2 YYEEEE. Trimming shortened V by 4 bases and J by 4 bases, and 17 bases separated the two germline ends. The chain's CDR3 is CASSAGPNSLYGYTF. CDR3 DNA: TGTGCCAGCAGCGCGGGACCGAACAGCCTCTATGGCTACACCTTC.

In its sample, this clone was seen once. This chain links TRBV6-6 with TRBJ2-7, with TRBD1 matching over 10 bases. Per germline, CDR1 MNHNY and CDR2 SVGAGI (reference sequence). V lost 6 bases, J lost 0 bases, and 5 bases stayed unmatched. The CDR3 sequence is 15 residues long. The CDR3, as DNA: TGTGCCAGCAGAACCGGGACAGGGGACTCCTACGAGCAGTACTTC. Protein: CASRTGTGDSYEQYF.

The DNA for the CDR3 is TGTGCCAGCAGCTTGATCGGGAGCTATAATTCACCCCTCCACTTT. Translated: CASSLIGSYNSPLHF. The J gene is TRBJ1-6, the V gene TRBV5-4; D is undetermined. Germline V gene lookup returns CDR1 SGHNT and CDR2 YYREEE (reference sequence). The CDR3 contains 15 residues. The germline V and J ends were trimmed by 1 base and 3 bases, with 8 bases remaining between them.

In this sample, this clone turned up a few times. The rearrangement links TRBV7-6 to TRBJ1-4; 7 positions agree with TRBD1. J lost 5 bases, V lost 5 bases, and 8 bases had no gene match. Germline V gene sequence: CDR1 SGHVS, CDR2 FNYEAQ. This CDR3 has 15 residues. CDR3 amino acids: CASSPPGQENEKLFF. The DNA for the CDR3 is TGTGCCAGCAGCCCCCCCGGACAGGAGAATGAAAAACTGTTTTTT.

The chain is built from TRBV5-1 and TRBJ2-1, with a possible D match to TRBD1 (6 bases). V lost 2 bases, J lost 4 bases, and 13 bases lay in between. The CDR3 sequence is 15 residues long. Germline V gene sequence: CDR1 SGHRS, CDR2 YFSETQ. The CDR3 protein is CASSFTGTRYNEQFF. In nucleotides, the CDR3 is TGCGCCAGCAGCTTTACGGGGACACGATACAATGAGCAGTTCTTC.

CDR3: CASSPGVQGEQYF. CDR3 bases: TGTGCCAGCTCACCTGGAGTACAGGGCGAGCAGTACTTC. This sequence joins TRBV18 and TRBJ2-7; TRBD1 might be the D (6 bases). Germline-derived CDR1 and CDR2 are KGHSH and LQKENI. This CDR3 is 13 amino acids long. Trimming removed 3 bases from V and 6 bases from J, with 12 bases in between.

V usage is TRBV5-1 and J usage is TRBJ1-1; D call uncertain. This CDR3 is 14 amino acids long. Germline V gene data show CDR1 as SGHRS and CDR2 as YFSETQ. The ends were cut back, 2 bases at V and 1 base at J, with 9 bases in the middle. In DNA, the CDR3 is TGCGCCAGCAGCTTACGCGGGGAGAACACTGAAGCTTTCTTT. Amino acids: CASSLRGENTEAFF.

This chain links TRBV19 with TRBJ1-6; D perhaps matches TRBD1 (5 bases). Germline CDR1 LNHDA, CDR2 SQIVND (reference sequence). The CDR3 loop spans 16 amino acids. The germline V and J ends were trimmed by 10 bases and 10 bases, with 26 bases remaining between them. The CDR3 loop reads CATSDLNLADSSPLHF. The CDR3, as DNA: TGTGCCACCTCAGACTTGAATCTGGCCGACAGCTCACCCCTCCACTTT.

The rearrangement uses TRBV24-1 and TRBJ2-3; TRBD2 aligns across 8 bases. Losses at the gene ends were 10 bases for V and 2 bases for J; bases not matched to a gene: 7. CDR1 is KGHDR, CDR2 SFDVKD, per germline. CDR3 length: 14 amino acids. CDR3 region: CATGLAGNTDTQYF. The CDR3 nucleotides are TGTGCCACGGGGCTAGCGGGCAACACAGATACGCAGTATTTT.

The gene calls are TRBV19 and TRBJ2-7, with a tentative D call TRBD1 (5 bases). Germline lookup yields CDR1 LNHDA and CDR2 SQIVND (reference sequence). The CDR3 loop spans 16 amino acids. Between the trimmed V and J ends, which lost 4 bases and 2 bases, there was a span of 18 bases. CDR3 DNA: TGTGCCAGTAGTAGAGGTGGACAAGTTTCCGCCTACGAGCAGTACTTC. Protein sequence: CASSRGGQVSAYEQYF.

V is TRBV19 and J is TRBJ1-3; D call uncertain. V lost 4 bases, J lost 0 bases, and 7 bases lay in between. The length of the CDR3 is 14 residues. CDR1 is LNHDA and CDR2 is SQIVND in the germline V gene (reference sequence). The CDR3 is CASSKGSSGNTIYF. In nucleotides, the CDR3 is TGTGCCAGTAGTAAAGGGAGCTCTGGAAACACCATATATTTT.

The J gene is TRBJ1-2, the V gene TRBV6-5, with a tentative D call TRBD1 (6 bases). Germline V lookup: CDR1 MNHEY, CDR2 SVGAGI. Trimming removed 4 bases from V and 8 bases from J, with 23 bases in between. The CDR3 has 16 residues. The CDR3 sequence is CASSSKTGPFSSGYTF. CDR3 nucleotides: TGTGCCAGCAGTTCCAAGACAGGCCCCTTTTCTAGCGGCTACACCTTC.

This clone came up a few times. The genes are TRBV7-6 and TRBJ2-5; tentatively, D is TRBD2 (5 bases). CDR3 length: 14 amino acids. Trimming left V 4 bases short and J 5 bases short, with 14 bases between. Germline V gene sequence: CDR1 SGHVS, CDR2 FNYEAQ. The CDR3 DNA sequence: TGTGCCAGCAGCTCCACGACTACTTCGGAGACCCAGTACTTC. Translated: CASSSTTTSETQYF.

Concerning this clone itself: A junction boundary mismatches the germline segment, possibly from a read error. This chain connects TRBV6-5 to TRBJ2-5, with D possibly being TRBD1 (5 bases). CDR3 length: 14 amino acids. Germline lookup yields CDR1 MNHEY and CDR2 SVGAGI. The CDR3 loop is CASSPRTNQVTQYF. The CDR3 coding sequence is TGTGCCAGCAGTCCGCGGACAAATCAAGTGACCCAGTACTTC.

This chain connects TRBV30 to TRBJ2-7; 8 nucleotides line up with TRBD2. CDR1 GTSNPN and CDR2 SVGIG come from the germline V gene (reference sequence). The ends lost 3 bases at V and 0 bases at J; junction bases unmatched: 7. CDR3 size: 15 residues. The CDR3 region is CAWSRKRGSSYEQYF. CDR3 DNA: TGTGCCTGGAGCCGGAAGCGGGGGAGCTCCTACGAGCAGTACTTC.

The chain joins TRBV2 to TRBJ2-7; 7 nucleotides align to TRBD1. This CDR3 spans 13 amino acids. The ends lost 6 bases at V and 3 bases at J; junction bases unmatched: 5. Germline CDR1 reads SNHLY; CDR2 reads FYNNEI. Here the CDR3 reads CASSVQGFYEQYF. DNA for the CDR3: TGTGCCAGCAGCGTACAGGGGTTCTACGAGCAGTACTTC. The entire variable domain, with the rest obtained from reference TRBV2 and TRBJ2-7, is as follows: EPEVTQTPSHQVTQMGQEVILRCVPISNHLYFYWYRQILGQKVEFLVSFYNNEISEKSEIFDDQFSVERPDGSNFTLKIRSTKLEDSAMYFCASSVQGFYEQYFGPGTRLTVT.